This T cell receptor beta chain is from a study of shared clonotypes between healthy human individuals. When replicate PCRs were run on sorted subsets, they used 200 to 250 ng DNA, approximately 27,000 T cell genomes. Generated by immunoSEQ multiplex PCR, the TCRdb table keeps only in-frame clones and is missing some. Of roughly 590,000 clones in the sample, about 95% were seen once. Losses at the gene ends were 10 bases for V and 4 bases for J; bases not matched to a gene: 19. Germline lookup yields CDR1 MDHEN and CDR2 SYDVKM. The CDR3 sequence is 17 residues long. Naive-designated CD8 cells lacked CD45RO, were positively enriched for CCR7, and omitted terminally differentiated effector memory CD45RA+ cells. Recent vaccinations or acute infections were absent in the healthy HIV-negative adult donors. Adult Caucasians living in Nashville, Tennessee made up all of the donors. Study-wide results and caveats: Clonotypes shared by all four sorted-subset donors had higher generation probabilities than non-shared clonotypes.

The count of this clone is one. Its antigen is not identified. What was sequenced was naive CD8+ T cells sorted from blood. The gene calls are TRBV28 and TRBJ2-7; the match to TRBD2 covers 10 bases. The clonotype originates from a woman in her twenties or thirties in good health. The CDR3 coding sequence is TGTGCCACCATGGGGCTAGCGGGAGCCCCAGTGGGTTACGAGCAGTACTTC. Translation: CATMGLAGAPVGYEQYF.